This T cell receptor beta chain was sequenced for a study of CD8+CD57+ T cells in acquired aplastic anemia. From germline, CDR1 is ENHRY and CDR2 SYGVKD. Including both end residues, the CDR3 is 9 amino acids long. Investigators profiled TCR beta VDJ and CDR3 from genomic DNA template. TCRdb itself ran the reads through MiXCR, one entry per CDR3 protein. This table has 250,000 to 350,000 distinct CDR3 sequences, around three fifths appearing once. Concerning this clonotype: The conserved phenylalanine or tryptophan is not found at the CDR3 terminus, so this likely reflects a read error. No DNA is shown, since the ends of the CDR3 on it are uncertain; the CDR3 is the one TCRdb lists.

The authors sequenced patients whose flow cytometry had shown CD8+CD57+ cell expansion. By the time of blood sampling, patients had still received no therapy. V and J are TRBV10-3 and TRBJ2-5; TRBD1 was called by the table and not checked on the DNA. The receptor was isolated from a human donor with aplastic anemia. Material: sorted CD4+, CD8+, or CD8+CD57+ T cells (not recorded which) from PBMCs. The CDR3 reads CASSVQGVM.